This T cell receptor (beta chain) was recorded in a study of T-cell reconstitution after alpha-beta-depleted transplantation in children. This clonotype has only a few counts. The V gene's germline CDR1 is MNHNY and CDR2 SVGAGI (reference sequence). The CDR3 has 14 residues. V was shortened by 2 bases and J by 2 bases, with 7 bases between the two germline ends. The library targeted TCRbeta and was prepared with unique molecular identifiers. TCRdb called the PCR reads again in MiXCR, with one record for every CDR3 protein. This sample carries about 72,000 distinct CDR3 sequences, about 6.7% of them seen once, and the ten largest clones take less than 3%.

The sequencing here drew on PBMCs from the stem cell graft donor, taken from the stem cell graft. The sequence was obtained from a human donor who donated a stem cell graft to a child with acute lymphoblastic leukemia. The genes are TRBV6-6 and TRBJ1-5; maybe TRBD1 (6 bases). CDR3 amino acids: CASSYPGGNQPQHF. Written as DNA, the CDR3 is TGTGCCAGCAGTTACCCAGGGGGCAATCAGCCCCAGCATTTT.